This note documents a single T cell receptor (beta chain) sequence. This clonotype was counted at least ten times. No antigen is known for it. No base quality values were provided; no much bigger clone lies one nucleotide off. These data belong to a study of molecular identifiers for immune sequencing clone quantification (dated by TCRdb to the late 2010s). Regarding the study in general: In a replicate experiment, RNA from around 20,000 or 100,000 naive CD8 T cells was split into five aliquots, four of which were sequenced. This methods study benchmarked molecular-identifier clustering-based TCR repertoire sequencing (MIDCIRS) and TCR RNA copy counting, using CD8 T cells to do so.

Receptors were amplified or captured by PCR. The instrument was an Illumina HiSeq 4000. Bulk TCR libraries were prepared as previously described, using TCR primers listed in Table S5. Purification of total RNA was performed with the Qiagen AllPrep DNA/RNA kit. Before any analysis, reads coming from multiple sequencing runs of the same library were combined into one pool. The paper's processing steps were these. Reads were retained only if an exact TCR constant sequence was present, and the retained reads were trimmed to 150 nt and grouped according to their 12-nt molecular barcodes. Within each barcode group, reads were sub-clustered at a 15% Levenshtein threshold, and quality-weighted consensus sequences were built per RNA molecule. Non-functional sequences were discarded, and so were lower-count sequences lying one edit away from another sequence. Based on fitting two negative binomial distributions, any barcode sub-cluster with under 20% of the maximum read count was discarded. TCRdb applied fastp at Q25 and MiXCR to the public reads, then kept only in-frame beta chains. Under each unique CDR3 protein, matching rows form one entry showing the most common genes and DNA. TCRdb's processing, not the authors' own work, is the source of the V and J calls. A total of over 600,000 distinct CDR3 sequences appear in this sample, roughly 21% of them only once. The leading ten clones occupy roughly 0.85% of the sample.

Summary of the overall study and its limitations: Spiked-in Jurkat TCR RNA (approximately 10 copies' worth), which is not part of the donor repertoire, was contained in the naive libraries. Highly expanded clone sizes could be underestimated because identical TCR molecules may share a barcode. Clones above 20 RNA copies held over 97% of molecules in CMV-specific effector cells but under 1% in naive cells. Roughly 3 recovered TCR RNA copies per cell were obtained by modeling, versus approximately 9 by digital PCR, implying a capture efficiency of about 30%. When barcode sub-clustering was omitted, TCR diversity was inflated by chimeric consensus sequences, with chimeras reaching as high as 47%. Spiked-in Jurkat TCR RNA equal to a single cell's worth was reported to be detectable even within 1,200,000 naive CD8 T cells.

The germline V gene (reference sequence) yields GTSNPN for CDR1 and SVGIG for CDR2. The CDR3 runs 14 residues from the cysteine to the phenylalanine. The kept DNA is CDR3 alone, 42 bases in frame from the first base. Unmatched junction bases come to 7, with V trimmed by 5 bases and J by 0 bases. Libraries of naive CD8 T cells were built from around 20,000 to 990,000 sorted cells, with 10%, 30% or 50% of the purified RNA used. On a BD FACSAria II, naive CD8 T cells were FACS-sorted as CD8+CD4-CCR7+CD45RA+ and collected into RLT Plus buffer. More than 8 TCR copies' worth of Jurkat RNA were spiked into about 20,000-1,100,000 naive CD8 T cell samples to test detection sensitivity. CD8 T cells were enriched with RosetteSep CD8+ T Cell Enrichment Cocktail and Ficoll-Paque, followed by ACK red cell lysis.

This clonotype originated in a human donor in good health. Some libraries in this study had Jurkat cell RNA spiked in. The rearrangement combines TRBV30 with TRBJ2-7, with TRBD1 matching 7 junction bases. Sequenced material: naive CD8+ T cells from blood, with Jurkat cell RNA spiked in. The cell subset or site tag for this specimen amounts to: FACS-sorted CD8+CD4-CCR7+CD45RA+ naive T cells. At the DNA level, the sequence is TGTGCCTGGGCCGGGACAGATAGCTCCTACGAGCAGTACTTC. The encoded protein is CAWAGTDSSYEQYF.